This T cell receptor (beta chain) came from a study of glioma-infiltrating T cells after dendritic cell vaccination. The CDR3 totals 14 residues. The ends were cut back, 4 bases at V and 1 base at J, with 8 bases in the middle. Germline CDR1 and CDR2: ENHRY and SYGVKD. Time point given: after dendritic cell vaccination, including at tumor progression/relapse. Only patients with spare fresh-frozen tumor and over two years of follow-up were included. No glioblastoma patient carried an isocitrate dehydrogenase mutation. PBMC sampling occurred before vaccination, two weeks after the third dose, and at progression. Generated by immunoSEQ multiplex PCR, the TCRdb table keeps only in-frame clones and is missing some. Counted here are more than 75,000 clones, roughly 87% occurring once; the ten biggest clones make up under 8%.

V and J are TRBV10-3 and TRBJ1-3, with D uncertain. The receptor was isolated from a human donor with glioblastoma. The sequences come from blood, collected after dendritic cell vaccination. The CDR3 DNA follows: TGTGCCATCAGTGCCGACACTTCTGGAAACACCATATATTTT. Translated, it gives CAISADTSGNTIYF.